The clone carrying this T cell receptor beta chain was observed many times. What it binds is not known. Samples came from axillary lymph nodes draining the breast cancer. These data are taken from a study of breast tumors, draining lymph nodes, adjacent tissues. Study-level results: Data only fit, rather than demonstrated, lymph node origin of most tumor T cells.

Germline V lookup: CDR1 SGDLS, CDR2 YYNGEE. Germline trimming cut 1 base from V and 7 bases from J; bases unmatched to any gene: 6. CDR3 length equals 16 residues. TCRdb passed the multiplex PCR reads through MiXCR, listing each CDR3 protein once. The sample carries 85,000 to 130,000 distinct CDR3 sequences, around 20% recorded once. The clonotype comes from a female donor with breast cancer. Some clones in this sample may be carry-over from other donors' samples. J is TRBJ2-7 and V is TRBV9; 15 bases are shared with TRBD2. Sequencing used axillary lymph node tissue. Written as DNA, the CDR3 is TGTGCCAGCAGCGTAACCGCGGGACTAGCGGGGGGAGAGCAGTACTTC. This translates into CASSVTAGLAGGEQYF.